The clone carrying this T cell receptor (beta chain) was seen ten or more times. Its cognate antigen is unknown. The source of the sample is a study of T cells in Graves' hyperthyroidism and ophthalmopathy. Study conclusions and caveats: Blood samples included most of the expanded thyroid clonotypes exceeding 0.001. With a median lead of approximately six months before onset, the model predicted ophthalmopathy. Stable hyperthyroidism and ophthalmopathy were separated using 13 V-J signatures.

Clinicians diagnosed patients from clinical symptoms, serum thyroxine and TRAb, thyroid ultrasound and orbital computed tomography. The CDR3 is 14 residues long. The V gene lost 7 bases and the J gene lost 5 bases, with 16 bases spanning the gap. The germline CDR1 and CDR2 sequences are KGHDR and SFDVKD. Regions amplified from RNA transcripts were the TCR beta CDR3 regions. TCR CDR3 regions were first amplified by RT-PCR with HTBI primers. From the multiplex PCR reads, TCRdb called clonotypes with MiXCR, one entry per CDR3 protein. This sample has 500,000 to 600,000 distinct CDR3 sequences; approximately 44% occur once, and the top ten carry around 20%.

The sequenced sample was peripheral blood or thyroid tissue (not recorded which). This chain joins TRBV24-1 and TRBJ1-1; TRBD1 might be the D (5 bases). This TCR derives from an adult woman with Graves' disease, either hyperthyroidism or ophthalmopathy (not recorded which). The CDR3 protein is CATRGVPGGTEAFF. The DNA of the CDR3 is TGTGCCACCAGGGGGGTCCCTGGGGGGACTGAAGCTTTCTTT.